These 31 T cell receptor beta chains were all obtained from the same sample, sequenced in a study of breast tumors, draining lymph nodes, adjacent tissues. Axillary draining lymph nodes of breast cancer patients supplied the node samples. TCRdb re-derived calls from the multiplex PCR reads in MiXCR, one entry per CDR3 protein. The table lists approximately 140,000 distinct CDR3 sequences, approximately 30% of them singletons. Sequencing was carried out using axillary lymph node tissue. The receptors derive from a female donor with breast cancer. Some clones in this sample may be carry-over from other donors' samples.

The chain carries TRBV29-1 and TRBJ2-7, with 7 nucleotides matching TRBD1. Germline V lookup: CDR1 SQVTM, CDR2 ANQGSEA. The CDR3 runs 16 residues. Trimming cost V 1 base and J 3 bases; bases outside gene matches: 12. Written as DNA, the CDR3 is TGCAGCGTTGAAGCCCCTTCGGACAGGTCGAACTACGAGCAGTACGTC. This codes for CSVEAPSDRSNYEQYV.

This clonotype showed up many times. CDR3 amino acids: CATSRDVVGYGYTF. In DNA form, the CDR3 reads TGTGCCACCAGCAGGGATGTTGTTGGCTATGGCTACACCTTC. V is TRBV15 and J is TRBJ1-2; D is undetermined. From germline, CDR1 is LNHNV and CDR2 YYDKDF (reference sequence). This CDR3 has 14 residues. V lost 3 bases and J lost 4, with 12 bases in between. Filled out from reference TRBV15 and TRBJ1-2, the complete variable domain reads DAMVIQNPRYQVTQFGKPVTLSCSQTLNHNVMYWYQQKSSQAPKLLFHYYDKDFNNEADTPDNFQSRRPNTSFCFLDIRSPGLGDTAMYLCATSRDVVGYGYTFGSGTRLTVV.

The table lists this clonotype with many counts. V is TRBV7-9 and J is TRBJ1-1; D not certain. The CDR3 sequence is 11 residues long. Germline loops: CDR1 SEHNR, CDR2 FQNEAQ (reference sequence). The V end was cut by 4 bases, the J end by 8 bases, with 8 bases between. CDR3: CASSSGDEAFF. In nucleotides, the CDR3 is TGTGCCAGCAGCTCGGGAGACGAAGCTTTCTTT.

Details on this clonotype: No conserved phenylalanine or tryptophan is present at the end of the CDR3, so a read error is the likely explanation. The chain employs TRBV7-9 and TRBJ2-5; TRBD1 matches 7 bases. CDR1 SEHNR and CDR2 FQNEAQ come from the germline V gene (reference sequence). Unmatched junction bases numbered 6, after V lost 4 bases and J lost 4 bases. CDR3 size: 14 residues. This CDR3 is CASSYRAGGETQYL. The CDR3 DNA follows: TGTGCCAGCAGCTACCGGGCAGGGGGAGAGACCCAGTACCTC.

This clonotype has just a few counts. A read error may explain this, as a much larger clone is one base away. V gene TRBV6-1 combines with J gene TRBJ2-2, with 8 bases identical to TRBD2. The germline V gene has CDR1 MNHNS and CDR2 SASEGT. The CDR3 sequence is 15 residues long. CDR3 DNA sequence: TGTGCCAGCAGTGAGACTGCGATTGATAGCGGGAAGCTGTTTTTT. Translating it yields CASSETAIDSGKLFF.

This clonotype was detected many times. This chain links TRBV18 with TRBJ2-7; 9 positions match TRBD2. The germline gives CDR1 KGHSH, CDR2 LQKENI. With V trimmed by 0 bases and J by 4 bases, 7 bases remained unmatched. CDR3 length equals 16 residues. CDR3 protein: CASSPPLAGPLYEQYF. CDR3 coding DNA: TGTGCCAGCTCACCACCGCTAGCGGGGCCACTGTACGAGCAGTACTTC.

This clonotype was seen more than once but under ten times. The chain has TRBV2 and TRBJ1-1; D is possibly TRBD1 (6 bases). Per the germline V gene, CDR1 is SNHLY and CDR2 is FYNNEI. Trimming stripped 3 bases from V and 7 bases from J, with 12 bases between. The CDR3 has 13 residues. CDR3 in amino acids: CASSDQGLGEAFF. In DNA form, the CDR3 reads TGTGCCAGCAGTGATCAGGGGTTGGGTGAAGCTTTCTTT.

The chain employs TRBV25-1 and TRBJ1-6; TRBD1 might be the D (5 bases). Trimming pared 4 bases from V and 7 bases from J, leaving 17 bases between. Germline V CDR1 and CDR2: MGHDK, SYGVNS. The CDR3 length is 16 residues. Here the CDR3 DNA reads TGTGCCAGCAGTGCTACGATGGGGTGGGACAATTCACCCCTCCACTTT. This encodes CASSATMGWDNSPLHF.

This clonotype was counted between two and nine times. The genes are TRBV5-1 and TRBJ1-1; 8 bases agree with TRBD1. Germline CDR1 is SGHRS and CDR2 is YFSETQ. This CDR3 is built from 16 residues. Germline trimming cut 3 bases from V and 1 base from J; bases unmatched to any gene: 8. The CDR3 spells CASSSGQGFSNTEAFF. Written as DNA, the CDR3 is TGCGCCAGCAGCTCAGGACAGGGATTTTCGAACACTGAAGCTTTCTTT.

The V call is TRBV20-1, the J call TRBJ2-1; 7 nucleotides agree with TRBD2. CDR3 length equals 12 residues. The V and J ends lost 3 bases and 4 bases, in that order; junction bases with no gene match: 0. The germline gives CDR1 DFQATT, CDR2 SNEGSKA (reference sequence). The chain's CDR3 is CSASGGYNEQFF. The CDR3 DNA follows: TGCAGTGCTAGCGGGGGGTACAATGAGCAGTTCTTC.

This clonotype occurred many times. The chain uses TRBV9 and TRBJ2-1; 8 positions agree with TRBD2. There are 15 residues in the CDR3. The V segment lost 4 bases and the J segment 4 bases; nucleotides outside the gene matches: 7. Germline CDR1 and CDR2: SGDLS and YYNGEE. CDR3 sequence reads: CASSPRGDLYNEQFF. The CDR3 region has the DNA TGTGCCAGCAGCCCGCGGGGGGACCTATACAATGAGCAGTTCTTC. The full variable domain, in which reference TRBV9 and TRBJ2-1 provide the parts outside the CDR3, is DSGVTQTPKHLITATGQRVTLRCSPRSGDLSVYWYQQSLDQGLQFLIQYYNGEERAKGNILERFSAQQFPDLHSELNLSSLELGDSALYFCASSPRGDLYNEQFFGPGTRLTVL.

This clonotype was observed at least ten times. Here the CDR3 DNA reads TGTGCCAGCAGCTTGTACGGGGGCGATGGGGCCAACGTCCTGACTTTC. It yields the protein CASSLYGGDGANVLTF. The V call is TRBV5-8, the J call TRBJ2-6; the D call may be TRBD1 or TRBD2 (6 bases each). Trimming shortened V by 1 base and J by 3 bases, and 11 bases separated the two germline ends. There are 16 residues in the CDR3. Germline CDR1 reads SGHTS; CDR2 reads YDEGEE.

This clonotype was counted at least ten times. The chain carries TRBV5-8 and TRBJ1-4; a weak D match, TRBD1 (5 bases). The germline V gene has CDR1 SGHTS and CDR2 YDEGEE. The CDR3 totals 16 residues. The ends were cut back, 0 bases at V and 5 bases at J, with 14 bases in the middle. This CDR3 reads CASSLAGGSGNEKLFF. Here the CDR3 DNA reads TGTGCCAGCAGCTTGGCCGGTGGTTCAGGGAATGAAAAACTGTTTTTT.

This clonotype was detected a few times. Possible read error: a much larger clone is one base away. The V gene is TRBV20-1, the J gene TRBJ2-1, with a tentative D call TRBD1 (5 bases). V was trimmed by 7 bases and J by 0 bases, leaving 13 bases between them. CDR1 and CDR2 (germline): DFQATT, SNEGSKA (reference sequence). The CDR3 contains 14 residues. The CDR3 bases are TGCAGTGTTAGCAGGGTGAGCTCCTACAATGAGCAGTTCTTC. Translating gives CSVSRVSSYNEQFF.

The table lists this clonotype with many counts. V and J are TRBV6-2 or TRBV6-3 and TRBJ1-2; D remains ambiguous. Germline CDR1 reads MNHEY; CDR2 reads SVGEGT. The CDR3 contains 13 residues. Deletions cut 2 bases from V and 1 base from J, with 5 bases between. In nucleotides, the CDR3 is TGTGCCAGCAGTTACCAGAGTAACTATGGCTACACCTTC. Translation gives CASSYQSNYGYTF.

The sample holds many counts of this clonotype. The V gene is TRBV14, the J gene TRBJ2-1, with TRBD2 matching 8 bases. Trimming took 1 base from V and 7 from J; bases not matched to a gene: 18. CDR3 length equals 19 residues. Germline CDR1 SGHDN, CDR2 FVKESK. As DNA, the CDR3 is TGTGCCAGCAGCCAAGTCCCCGGGACTAGTATTCGCCCTGGGAATGAGCAGTTCTTC. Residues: CASSQVPGTSIRPGNEQFF.

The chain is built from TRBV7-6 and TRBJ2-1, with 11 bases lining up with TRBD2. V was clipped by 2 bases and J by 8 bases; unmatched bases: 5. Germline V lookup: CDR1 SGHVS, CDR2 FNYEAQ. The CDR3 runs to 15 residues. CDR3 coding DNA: TGTGCCAGCAGCTTAAGAACTAGCGGGAGCGATGAGCAGTTCTTC. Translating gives CASSLRTSGSDEQFF.

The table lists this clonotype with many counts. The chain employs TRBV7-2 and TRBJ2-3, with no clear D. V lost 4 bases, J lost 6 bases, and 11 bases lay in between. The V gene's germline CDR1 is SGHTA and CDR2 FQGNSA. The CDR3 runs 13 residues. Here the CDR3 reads CASSYHRLDTQYF. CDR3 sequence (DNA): TGTGCCAGCAGCTACCATCGCCTGGATACGCAGTATTTT.

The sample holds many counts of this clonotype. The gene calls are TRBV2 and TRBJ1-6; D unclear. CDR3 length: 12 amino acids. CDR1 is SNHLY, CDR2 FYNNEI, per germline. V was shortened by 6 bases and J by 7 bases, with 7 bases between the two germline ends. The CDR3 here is CASRLGNSPLHF. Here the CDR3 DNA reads TGTGCCAGCAGGTTGGGGAATTCACCCCTCCACTTT.

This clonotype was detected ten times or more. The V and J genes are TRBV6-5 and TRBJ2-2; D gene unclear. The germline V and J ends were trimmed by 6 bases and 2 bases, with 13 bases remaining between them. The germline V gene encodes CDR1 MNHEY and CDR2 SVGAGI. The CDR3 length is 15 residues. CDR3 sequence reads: CASRMGDFNTGELFF. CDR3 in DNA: TGTGCCAGCAGAATGGGCGACTTTAACACCGGGGAGCTGTTTTTT.

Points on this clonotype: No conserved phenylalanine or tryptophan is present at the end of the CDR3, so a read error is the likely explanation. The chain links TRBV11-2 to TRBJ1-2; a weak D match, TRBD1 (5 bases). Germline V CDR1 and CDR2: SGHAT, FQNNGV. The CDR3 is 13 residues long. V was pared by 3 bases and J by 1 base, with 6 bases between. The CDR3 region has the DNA TGTGCCAGCAGCTTGACAGTTAACTATGGCTACACCCTC. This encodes CASSLTVNYGYTL.

CDR3: CSARAPGLNGYTF. The CDR3 DNA sequence: TGCAGTGCTCGAGCCCCAGGGTTAAATGGCTACACCTTC. The chain employs TRBV20-1 and TRBJ1-2; D might be TRBD1 (5 bases). This CDR3 contains 13 residues. Trimming removed 5 bases at V and 6 bases at J, with 16 bases between. Germline values: CDR1 DFQATT, CDR2 SNEGSKA (reference sequence).

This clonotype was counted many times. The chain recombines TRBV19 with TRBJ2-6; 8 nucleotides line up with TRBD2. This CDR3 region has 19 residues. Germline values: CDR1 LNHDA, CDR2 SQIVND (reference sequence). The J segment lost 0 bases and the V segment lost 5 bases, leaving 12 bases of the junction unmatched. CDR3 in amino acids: CASSPGGTSVSSGANVLTF. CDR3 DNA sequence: TGTGCCAGTAGTCCCGGGGGGACTAGTGTGAGCTCTGGGGCCAACGTCCTGACTTTC.

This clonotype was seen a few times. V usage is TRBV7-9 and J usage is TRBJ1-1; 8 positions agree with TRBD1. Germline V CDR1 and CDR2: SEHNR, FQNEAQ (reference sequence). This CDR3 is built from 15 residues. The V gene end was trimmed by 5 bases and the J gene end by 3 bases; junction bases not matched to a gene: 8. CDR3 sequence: CASSLADRVDTEAFF. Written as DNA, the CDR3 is TGTGCCAGCAGCCTCGCGGACAGGGTCGACACTGAAGCTTTCTTT.

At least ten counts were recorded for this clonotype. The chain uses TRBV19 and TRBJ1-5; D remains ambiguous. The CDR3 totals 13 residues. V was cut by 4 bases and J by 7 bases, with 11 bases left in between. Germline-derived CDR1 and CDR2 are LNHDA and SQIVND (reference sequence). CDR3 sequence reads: CASSKRTGQPQHF. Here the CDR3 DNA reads TGTGCCAGTAGTAAGAGGACTGGCCAGCCCCAGCATTTT.

In DNA form, the CDR3 reads TGTGCCAGCAGTAACCAGGGGGCGCGAAGTTCCTACGAGCAGTACGTC. Translation gives CASSNQGARSSYEQYV. The rearrangement uses TRBV2 and TRBJ2-7; 8 nucleotides match TRBD1. CDR3 size: 16 residues. The V and J ends lost 5 bases and 1 base, in that order; junction bases with no gene match: 10. CDR1 and CDR2 from the germline V gene are SNHLY and FYNNEI.

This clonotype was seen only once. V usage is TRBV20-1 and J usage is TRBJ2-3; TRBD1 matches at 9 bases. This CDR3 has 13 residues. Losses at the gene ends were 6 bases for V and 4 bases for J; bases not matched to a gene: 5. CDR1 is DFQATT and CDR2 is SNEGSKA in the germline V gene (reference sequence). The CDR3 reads CSAPGQGADTQYF. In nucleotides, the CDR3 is TGCAGTGCACCGGGACAGGGCGCAGATACGCAGTATTTT.

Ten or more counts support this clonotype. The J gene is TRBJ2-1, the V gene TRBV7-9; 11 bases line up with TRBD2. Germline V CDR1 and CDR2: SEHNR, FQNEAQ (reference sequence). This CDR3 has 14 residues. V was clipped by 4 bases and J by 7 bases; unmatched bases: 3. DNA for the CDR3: TGTGCCAGCAGCTATAGCGGGGGGGCGAATGAGCAGTTCTTC. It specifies CASSYSGGANEQFF. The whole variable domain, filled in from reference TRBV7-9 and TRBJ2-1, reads DTGVSQNPRHKITKRGQNVTFRCDPISEHNRLYWYRQTLGQGPEFLTYFQNEAQLEKSRLLSDRFSAERPKGSFSTLEIQRTEQGDSAMYLCASSYSGGANEQFFGPGTRLTVL.

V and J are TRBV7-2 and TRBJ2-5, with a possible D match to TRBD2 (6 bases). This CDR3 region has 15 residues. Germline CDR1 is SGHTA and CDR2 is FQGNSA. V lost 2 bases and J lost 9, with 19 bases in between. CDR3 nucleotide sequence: TGTGCCAGCAGCTTACAACCGGGGGTAGGAGAAGCCCAGTACTTC. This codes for CASSLQPGVGEAQYF.

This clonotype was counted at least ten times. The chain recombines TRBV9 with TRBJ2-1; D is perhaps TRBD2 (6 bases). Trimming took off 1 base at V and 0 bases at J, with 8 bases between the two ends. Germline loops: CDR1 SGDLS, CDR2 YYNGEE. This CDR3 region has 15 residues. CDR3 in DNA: TGTGCCAGCAGCGTATGGGACTTCTCCTACAATGAGCAGTTCTTC. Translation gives CASSVWDFSYNEQFF.

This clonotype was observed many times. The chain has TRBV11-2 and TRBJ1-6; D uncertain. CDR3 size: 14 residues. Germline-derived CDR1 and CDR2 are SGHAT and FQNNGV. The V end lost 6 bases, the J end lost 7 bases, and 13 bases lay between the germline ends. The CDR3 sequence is CASRPGRVNSPLHF. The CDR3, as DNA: TGTGCCAGCAGGCCCGGGAGAGTAAATTCACCCCTCCACTTT.